The 24 T cell receptor beta chains below were found in one sample sequenced in a study of shared clonotypes between healthy human individuals (dated by TCRdb to 2020 to 2022). The receptor library was made with the immunoSEQ multiplex PCR assay. TCRdb holds this immuneACCESS table with in-frame rearrangements only. Some clones are missing; in checked studies, unresolved V genes explain under half, and the rest has no known cause. The sample has about 1.5 million clones on record, over 95% of them singletons. 1.2% of the sample goes to the ten largest clones. Sequenced material: naive CD4+ T cells sorted from blood. Per the publication, the cell subset or site label means: CD45RA+ positively selected. These receptors came from a man aged 30 to 45 in good health.

CDR3 sequence reads: CASTKTAFNEKLFF. In DNA, the CDR3 is TGTGCCAGTACAAAGACTGCCTTTAATGAAAAACTGTTTTTT. The gene calls are TRBV19 and TRBJ1-4; no clear D. The germline V and J ends were trimmed by 7 bases and 4 bases, with 13 bases remaining between them. CDR1 and CDR2 from the germline V gene are LNHDA and SQIVND (reference sequence). The CDR3 runs 14 residues.

The chain joins TRBV7-9 to TRBJ2-5; 7 bases agree with TRBD1. There are 15 residues in the CDR3. Germline V gene lookup returns CDR1 SEHNR and CDR2 FQNEAQ (reference sequence). V lost 3 bases to trimming and J lost 0 bases; unmatched junction nucleotides: 4. The CDR3 nucleotides are TGTGCCAGCAGCTTGGCCGGGACAGACCAAGAGACCCAGTACTTC. It is translated as CASSLAGTDQETQYF.

As for this clone: Other DNA sequences in the sample encode the same CDR3. Here the CDR3 DNA reads TGTGCCAGCAGCGCGACTAGTTACAATGAGCAGTTCTTC. Its protein product is CASSATSYNEQFF. The genes are TRBV9 and TRBJ2-1, with D possibly matching TRBD2 (6 bases). Germline V gene lookup returns CDR1 SGDLS and CDR2 YYNGEE. V gave up 3 bases and J gave up 4 bases, with 8 bases separating them. The CDR3 is made up of 13 amino acids.

This clone has just one count. CDR3 amino acids: CASSQDLAGGTGELFF. The CDR3 nucleotides are TGTGCCAGCAGCCAAGATCTGGCCGGAGGGACCGGGGAGCTGTTTTTT. The J gene is TRBJ2-2, the V gene TRBV4-2, with D possibly TRBD2 on 6 matching bases. Trimming removed 0 bases at V and 5 bases at J, with 13 bases between. CDR1 is LGHNA and CDR2 is YNFKEQ in the germline V gene. CDR3 length: 16 residues.

V is TRBV2 and J is TRBJ1-1; D call uncertain. Trimming removed 4 bases at V and 0 bases at J, with 9 bases between. The germline gives CDR1 SNHLY, CDR2 FYNNEI. The CDR3 is 14 amino acids. CDR3 sequence: CASSGYSLNTEAFF. In nucleotides, the CDR3 is TGTGCCAGCAGTGGTTACAGCCTGAACACTGAAGCTTTCTTT.

This sequence joins TRBV2 and TRBJ2-6; TRBD1 agrees at 9 bases. Germline trimming cut 6 bases from V and 0 bases from J; bases unmatched to any gene: 3. CDR1 and CDR2 from the germline V gene are SNHLY and FYNNEI. This CDR3 contains 16 residues. The CDR3 DNA reads TGTGCCAGCAGGGCGGGACAGGGCTCTGGGGCCAACGTCCTGACTTTC. Translating gives CASRAGQGSGANVLTF.

The V gene is TRBV18, the J gene TRBJ2-7; 7 bases agree with TRBD1. The V gene end was trimmed by 0 bases and the J gene end by 0 bases; junction bases not matched to a gene: 2. Germline lookup yields CDR1 KGHSH and CDR2 LQKENI. The CDR3 has 15 residues. CDR3 in amino acids: CASSPPRGLSYEQYF. The CDR3 DNA is TGTGCCAGCTCACCACCGAGGGGGCTCTCCTACGAGCAGTACTTC.

The chain employs TRBV28 and TRBJ1-2, with 7 bases matching TRBD1. Germline-derived CDR1 and CDR2 are MDHEN and SYDVKM. Trimming cost V 2 bases and J 4 bases; bases outside gene matches: 4. This CDR3 comprises 14 residues. The CDR3, as DNA: TGTGCCAGCAGTTTACTAACAGGGGTCTATGGCTACACCTTC. Protein sequence: CASSLLTGVYGYTF.

The chain combines TRBV4-2 with TRBJ1-3; the D is unclear. Germline CDR1 is LGHNA and CDR2 is YNFKEQ. Trimming pared 0 bases from V and 0 bases from J, leaving 6 bases between. The CDR3 is made up of 15 amino acids. CDR3 coding DNA: TGTGCCAGCAGCCAAGAACTGCGCTCTGGAAACACCATATATTTT. Amino acid sequence: CASSQELRSGNTIYF.

The gene calls are TRBV7-2 and TRBJ1-2; 10 bases are shared with TRBD1. This CDR3 is built from 17 residues. V trimming: 5 bases; J trimming: 4 bases; junction bases outside the gene matches: 13. CDR1 and CDR2 from the germline V gene are SGHTA and FQGNSA. CDR3 in amino acids: CASSDMGQGLTSYGYTF. Here the CDR3 DNA reads TGTGCCAGCAGCGATATGGGACAGGGGCTAACCTCCTATGGCTACACCTTC.

This clone was seen just once. V and J are TRBV2 and TRBJ1-2; the D is unclear. The CDR3 runs 16 residues. The V end lost 2 bases, the J end lost 0 bases, and 13 bases lay between the germline ends. Germline V gene data show CDR1 as SNHLY and CDR2 as FYNNEI. The CDR3 spells CASSEYSGPPNYGYTF. In DNA form, the CDR3 reads TGTGCCAGCAGTGAATATTCCGGGCCGCCTAACTATGGCTACACCTTC.

The gene calls are TRBV7-3 and TRBJ2-7; no definite D call. Germline V gene data show CDR1 as SGHTA and CDR2 as FQGTGA. CDR3 size: 13 residues. Trimming removed 4 bases from V and 2 bases from J, with 9 bases in between. Here the CDR3 DNA reads TGTGCCAGCAGCTCCCTAGTACCCTACGAGCAGTACTTC. This translates into CASSSLVPYEQYF.

This sequence joins TRBV4-3 and TRBJ2-7; 8 positions match TRBD2. The V gene's germline CDR1 is LGHNA and CDR2 YSLEER. CDR3 length equals 17 residues. J lost 3 bases, V lost 4 bases, and 14 bases had no gene match. CDR3 coding DNA: TGCGCCAGCAGCCCTCCGGGGTATACTAGCGGCGACTACGAGCAGTACTTC. Its protein product is CASSPPGYTSGDYEQYF.

The genes are TRBV6-6 and TRBJ2-7, with 7 bases fitting TRBD1. The CDR3 spans 16 residues. Germline-derived CDR1 and CDR2 are MNHNY and SVGAGI (reference sequence). V lost 4 bases, J lost 3 bases, and 12 bases stayed unmatched. The CDR3 DNA sequence: TGTGCCAGCAGTTTCGGACAGGTCAAACCCAGCTACGAGCAGTACTTC. Its protein product is CASSFGQVKPSYEQYF.

The chain employs TRBV6-6 and TRBJ2-7; D is undetermined. Trimming removed 0 bases at V and 0 bases at J, with 6 bases between. Germline CDR1 is MNHNY and CDR2 is SVGAGI (reference sequence). The length of the CDR3 is 14 residues. The CDR3 sequence is CASSYSPTSYEQYF. CDR3 nucleotides: TGTGCCAGCAGTTACTCGCCCACCTCCTACGAGCAGTACTTC.

The V and J genes are TRBV27 and TRBJ2-7, with TRBD2 matching over 14 bases. CDR3 size: 22 residues. V shed 5 bases, J shed 1 base, and the junction held 22 bases outside the gene matches. Germline V gene sequence: CDR1 MNHEY, CDR2 SMNVEV (reference sequence). The DNA of the CDR3 is TGTGCCAGCAGTCTCAGGGGACAGGGGACTAGCGGGAGCACGAGGGGTTCCTACGAGCAGTACTTC. Translation: CASSLRGQGTSGSTRGSYEQYF.

The V and J genes are TRBV6-5 and TRBJ2-7; 7 positions match TRBD2. V shed 9 bases, J shed 4 bases, and the junction held 12 bases outside the gene matches. This CDR3 is 14 amino acids long. Germline CDR1 reads MNHEY; CDR2 reads SVGAGI. The CDR3 DNA reads as TGTGCCAGTGGGTCAGGGACTACCCTATACGAGCAGTACTTC. This sequence encodes CASGSGTTLYEQYF.

The chain carries TRBV10-3 and TRBJ2-2, with a tentative D call TRBD2 (5 bases). Trimming shortened V by 6 bases and J by 6 bases, and 8 bases separated the two germline ends. Looked up from germline, CDR1 is ENHRY and CDR2 is SYGVKD. This CDR3 spans 12 amino acids. CDR3 protein: CAISLASGELFF. The CDR3 DNA is TGTGCCATCAGCCTAGCATCCGGGGAGCTGTTTTTT.

The chain uses TRBV7-2 and TRBJ1-5, with D hard to call. CDR3 length: 13 residues. Germline V gene data show CDR1 as SGHTA and CDR2 as FQGNSA. Trimming took off 1 base at V and 5 bases at J, with 6 bases between the two ends. The DNA of the CDR3 is TGTGCCAGCAGCTTAGGGGCACATCAGCCCCAGCATTTT. It specifies CASSLGAHQPQHF.

This clone was found once. The chain combines TRBV5-1 with TRBJ2-5; 10 positions match TRBD2. Per the germline V gene, CDR1 is SGHRS and CDR2 is YFSETQ. J lost 5 bases, V lost 4 bases, and 17 bases had no gene match. The CDR3 length is 18 residues. The CDR3 protein is CASSPGEVAGGEGETQYF. In DNA, the CDR3 is TGCGCCAGCAGCCCCGGTGAGGTAGCGGGAGGTGAAGGGGAGACCCAGTACTTC. Full variable domain (remainder filled in from reference TRBV5-1 and TRBJ2-5): KAGVTQTPRYLIKTRGQQVTLSCSPISGHRSVSWYQQTPGQGLQFLFEYFSETQRNKGNFPGRFSGRQFSNSRSEMNVSTLELGDSALYLCASSPGEVAGGEGETQYFGPGTRLLVL.

This chain uses TRBV5-4 with TRBJ1-1; D is unclear. Between the trimmed V and J ends, which lost 0 bases and 7 bases, there was a span of 7 bases. Germline V lookup: CDR1 SGHNT, CDR2 YYREEE (reference sequence). This CDR3 comprises 12 residues. CDR3 in amino acids: CASSLEGYEAFF. The CDR3 coding sequence is TGTGCCAGCAGCTTGGAGGGATATGAAGCTTTCTTT.

The chain links TRBV7-8 to TRBJ2-1; TRBD2 matches 10 bases. This CDR3 is built from 16 residues. V was clipped by 1 base and J by 7 bases; unmatched bases: 7. The germline gives CDR1 SGHVS, CDR2 FQNEAQ. CDR3 residues: CASSLEAGGRGNEQFF. CDR3 bases: TGTGCCAGCAGCTTAGAAGCGGGAGGGAGGGGTAATGAGCAGTTCTTC.

The J gene is TRBJ2-1, the V gene TRBV28, with 11 bases aligning to TRBD2. Looked up from germline, CDR1 is MDHEN and CDR2 is SYDVKM. The CDR3 totals 19 residues. Unmatched junction bases numbered 17, after V lost 6 bases and J lost 4 bases. The CDR3, as DNA: TGTGCCAGCAGCCCGACAGGACCGGGCTTAGCGGGAGGGTACAATGAGCAGTTCTTC. This sequence encodes CASSPTGPGLAGGYNEQFF.

A word on this clone: An end of the junction differs from the germline gene, which may be a read error. The chain has TRBV7-9 and TRBJ2-7; the match to TRBD2 covers 9 bases. This CDR3 has 15 amino acids. The germline gives CDR1 SEHNR, CDR2 FQNEAQ (reference sequence). The CDR3: CASSLDSGGRASKVF. DNA for the CDR3: TGTGCCAGCAGCTTAGATTCGGGCGGGAGGGCTTCCAAAGTCTTC.